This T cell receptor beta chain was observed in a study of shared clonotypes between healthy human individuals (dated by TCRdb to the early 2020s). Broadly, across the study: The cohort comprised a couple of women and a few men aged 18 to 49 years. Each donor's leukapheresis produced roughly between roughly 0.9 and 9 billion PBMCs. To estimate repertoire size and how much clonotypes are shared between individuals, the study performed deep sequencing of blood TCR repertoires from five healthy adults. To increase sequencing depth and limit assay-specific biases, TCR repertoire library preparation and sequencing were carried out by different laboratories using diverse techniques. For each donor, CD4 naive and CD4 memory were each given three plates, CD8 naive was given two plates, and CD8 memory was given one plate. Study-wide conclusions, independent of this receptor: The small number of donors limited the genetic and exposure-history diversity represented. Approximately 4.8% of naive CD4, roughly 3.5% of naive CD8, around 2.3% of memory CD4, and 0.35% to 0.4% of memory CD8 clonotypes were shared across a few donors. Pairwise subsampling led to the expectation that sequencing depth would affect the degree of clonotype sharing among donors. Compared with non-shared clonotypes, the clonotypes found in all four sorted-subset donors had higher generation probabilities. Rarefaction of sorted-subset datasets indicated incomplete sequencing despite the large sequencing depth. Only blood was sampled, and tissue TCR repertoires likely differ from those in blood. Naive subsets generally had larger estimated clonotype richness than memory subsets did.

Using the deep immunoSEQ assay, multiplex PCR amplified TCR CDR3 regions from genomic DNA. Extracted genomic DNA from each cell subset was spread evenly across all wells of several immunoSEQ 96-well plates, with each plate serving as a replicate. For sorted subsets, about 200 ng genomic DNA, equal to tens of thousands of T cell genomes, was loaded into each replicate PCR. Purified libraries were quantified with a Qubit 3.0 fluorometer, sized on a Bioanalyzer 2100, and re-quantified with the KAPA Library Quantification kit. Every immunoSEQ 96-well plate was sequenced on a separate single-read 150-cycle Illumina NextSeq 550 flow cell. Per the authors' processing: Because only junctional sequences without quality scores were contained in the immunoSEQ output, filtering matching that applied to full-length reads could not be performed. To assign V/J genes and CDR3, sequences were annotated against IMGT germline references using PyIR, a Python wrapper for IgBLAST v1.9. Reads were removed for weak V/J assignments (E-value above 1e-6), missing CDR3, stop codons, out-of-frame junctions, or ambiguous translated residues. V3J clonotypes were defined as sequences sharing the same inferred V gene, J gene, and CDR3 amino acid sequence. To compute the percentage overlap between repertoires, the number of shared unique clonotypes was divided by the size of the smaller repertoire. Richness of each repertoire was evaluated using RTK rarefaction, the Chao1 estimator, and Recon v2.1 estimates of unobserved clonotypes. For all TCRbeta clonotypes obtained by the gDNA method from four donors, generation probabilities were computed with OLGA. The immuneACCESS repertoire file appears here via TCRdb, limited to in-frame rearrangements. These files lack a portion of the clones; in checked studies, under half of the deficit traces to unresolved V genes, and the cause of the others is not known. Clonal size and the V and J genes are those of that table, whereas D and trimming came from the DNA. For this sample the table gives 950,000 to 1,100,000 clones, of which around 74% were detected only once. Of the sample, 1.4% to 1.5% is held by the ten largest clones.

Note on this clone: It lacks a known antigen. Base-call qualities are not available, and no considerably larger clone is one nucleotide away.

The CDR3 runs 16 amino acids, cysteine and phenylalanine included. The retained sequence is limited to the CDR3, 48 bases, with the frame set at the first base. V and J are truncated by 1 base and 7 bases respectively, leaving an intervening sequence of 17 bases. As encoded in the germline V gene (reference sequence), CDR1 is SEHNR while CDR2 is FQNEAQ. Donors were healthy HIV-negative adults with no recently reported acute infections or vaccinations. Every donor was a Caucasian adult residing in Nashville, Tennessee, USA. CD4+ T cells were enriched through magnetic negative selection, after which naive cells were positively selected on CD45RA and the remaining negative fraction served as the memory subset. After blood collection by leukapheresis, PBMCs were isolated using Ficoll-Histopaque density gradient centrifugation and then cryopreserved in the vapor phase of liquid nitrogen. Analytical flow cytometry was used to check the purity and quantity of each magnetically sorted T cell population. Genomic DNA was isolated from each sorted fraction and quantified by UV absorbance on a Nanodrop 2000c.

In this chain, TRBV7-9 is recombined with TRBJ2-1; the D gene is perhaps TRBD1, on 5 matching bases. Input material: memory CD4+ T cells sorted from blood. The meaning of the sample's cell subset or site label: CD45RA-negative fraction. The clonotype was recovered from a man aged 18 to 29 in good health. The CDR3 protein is CASSLVLPVGVNEQFF. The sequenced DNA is TGTGCCAGCAGCTTAGTCCTGCCCGTAGGGGTAAATGAGCAGTTCTTC.